Shown below are 4 T cell receptor beta chains from a single sample sequenced in a study of shared clonotypes between healthy human individuals. CD45RO negativity and positive selection for CCR7 defined naive CD8 cells, a population that excluded terminally differentiated effector memory CD45RA+ cells. The assay was immunoSEQ multiplex PCR, and TCRdb's table has in-frame clones only and misses some. The sample consists of hundreds of thousands of clones, about 96% of them appearing once. Sequenced sample: naive CD8+ T cells sorted from blood. The receptors were gathered from a man in his thirties or forties in good health.

The rearrangement links TRBV7-9 to TRBJ2-1, with 12 bases identical to TRBD1. Trimming took 4 bases from V and 4 from J; bases not matched to a gene: 8. Germline V lookup: CDR1 SEHNR, CDR2 FQNEAQ (reference sequence). The CDR3 consists of 17 residues. For the CDR3, the DNA is TGTGCCAGCAGCTCCCGGGACAGGGGGCCACCTTACAATGAGCAGTTCTTC. Translated: CASSSRDRGPPYNEQFF. Based on the CDR3 plus reference TRBV7-9 and TRBJ2-1, the full variable domain is DTGVSQNPRHKITKRGQNVTFRCDPISEHNRLYWYRQTLGQGPEFLTYFQNEAQLEKSRLLSDRFSAERPKGSFSTLEIQRTEQGDSAMYLCASSSRDRGPPYNEQFFGPGTRLTVL.

The rearrangement uses TRBV13 and TRBJ2-1; D is unresolved. Germline loops: CDR1 PRHDT, CDR2 FYEKMQ (reference sequence). The CDR3 runs to 16 residues. Trimming stripped 6 bases from V and 5 bases from J, with 20 bases between. CDR3 residues: CASSFGKGFRDNEQFF. CDR3 DNA: TGTGCCAGCAGTTTCGGCAAAGGGTTTCGGGACAATGAGCAGTTCTTC.

The J gene is TRBJ2-1, the V gene TRBV10-2; TRBD2 matches 10 bases. The V segment lost 6 bases and the J segment 9 bases; nucleotides outside the gene matches: 14. The CDR3 runs 16 residues. CDR1 and CDR2 from the germline V gene are WSHSY and SAAADI. The CDR3 DNA follows: TGCGCCAGCAGATCAGCGGGAGGGCCCAAGTACGGTGAGCAGTTCTTC. Its protein is CASRSAGGPKYGEQFF.

V is TRBV6-5 and J is TRBJ2-3; the D is unclear. Germline CDR1 and CDR2: MNHEY and SVGAGI. V was shortened by 2 bases and J by 0 bases, with 6 bases between the two germline ends. The CDR3 consists of 14 residues. The CDR3 DNA reads as TGTGCCAGCAGTTACACGTCTAGCACAGATACGCAGTATTTT. It encodes CASSYTSSTDTQYF.